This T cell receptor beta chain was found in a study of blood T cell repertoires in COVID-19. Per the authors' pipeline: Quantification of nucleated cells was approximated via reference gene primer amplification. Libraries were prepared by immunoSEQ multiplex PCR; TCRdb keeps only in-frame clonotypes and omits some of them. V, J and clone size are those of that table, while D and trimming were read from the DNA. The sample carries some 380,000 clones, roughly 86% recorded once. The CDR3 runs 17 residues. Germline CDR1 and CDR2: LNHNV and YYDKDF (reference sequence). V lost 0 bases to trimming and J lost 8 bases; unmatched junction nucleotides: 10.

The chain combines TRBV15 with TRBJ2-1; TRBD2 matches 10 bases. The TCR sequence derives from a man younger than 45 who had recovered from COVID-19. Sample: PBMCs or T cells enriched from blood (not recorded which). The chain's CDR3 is CATSRDKGSGGWYEQFF. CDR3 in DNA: TGTGCCACCAGCAGAGATAAGGGTAGCGGGGGGTGGTATGAGCAGTTCTTC.